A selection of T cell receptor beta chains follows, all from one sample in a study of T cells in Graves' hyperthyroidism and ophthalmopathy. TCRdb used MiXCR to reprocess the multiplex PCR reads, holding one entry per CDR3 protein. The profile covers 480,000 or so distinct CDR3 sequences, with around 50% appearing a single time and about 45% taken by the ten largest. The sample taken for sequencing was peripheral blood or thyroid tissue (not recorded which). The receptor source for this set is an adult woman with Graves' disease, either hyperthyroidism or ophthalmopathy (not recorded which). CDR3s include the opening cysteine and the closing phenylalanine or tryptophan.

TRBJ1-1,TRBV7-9,CASSLDDSTEAFF
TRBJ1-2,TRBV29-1,CSGQGTYGYTF
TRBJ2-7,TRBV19,CASSPIGLLYEQYF
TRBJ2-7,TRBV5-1,CASGNGPTASGSGYGQYF
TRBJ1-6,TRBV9,CASSLTDSLSLHF
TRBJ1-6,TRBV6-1,CASSPFGGTYSPLHF
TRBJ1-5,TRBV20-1,CSAPNRDFGYEHF
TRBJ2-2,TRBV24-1,CATSDPGQSNTGELFF
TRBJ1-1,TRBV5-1,CASSPGQAKVTAFF
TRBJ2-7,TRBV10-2,CASTSSNEQYF
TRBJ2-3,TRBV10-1,CASSESVETTDTQYF
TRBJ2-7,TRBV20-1,CSARARATGGYEQYF
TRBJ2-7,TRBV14,CASSPREHEQYF
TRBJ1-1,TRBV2,CASSGMETEAFF
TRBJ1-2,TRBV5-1,CASSLGHSHGYTF
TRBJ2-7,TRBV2,CASLFGGPYEQYF
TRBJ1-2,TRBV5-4,CASSDGTAPDGYTF
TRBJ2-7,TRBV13,CASAWTSGRRTYEQYF
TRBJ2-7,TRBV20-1,CSARNLLGAEQYF
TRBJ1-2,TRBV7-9,CASSLRQNGYTF
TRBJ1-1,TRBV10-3,CAIRDGTAYTEAFF